This is a list of T cell receptor beta chains from one sample in a study of shared T cell receptors in the human thymus. The data were produced by immunoSEQ multiplex PCR, yet TCRdb's version contains in-frame clones alone and is incomplete. The data contain hundreds of thousands of clones, around nine tenths of them seen just once; the ten biggest clones take up about 0.01%. These same records also appear under a second study, on human thymus T cells.

Sequences were obtained from thymocytes. The source of these receptors is a boy in the first two years of life with a congenital heart defect. The CDR3 runs from the conserved cysteine through the conserved F or W. The D gene is left open where the match is weak. Expanded clones are given a class, and other clones once, few, many or no size at all.

clone size: -; D gene: TRBD2; J gene: TRBJ2-7; V gene: TRBV6-5; CDR3 protein: CASSRPGTSGRWQYF; CDR3 DNA: TGTGCCAGCAGTCGCCCCGGGACTAGCGGGAGATGGCAGTACTTC
clone size: few; D gene: -; J gene: TRBJ2-6; V gene: TRBV14; CDR3 protein: CASSQDRAGANVLTF; CDR3 DNA: TGTGCCAGCAGCCAAGACAGGGCTGGGGCCAACGTCCTGACTTTC
clone size: -; D gene: TRBD2; J gene: TRBJ2-7; V gene: TRBV27; CDR3 protein: CASRLRLAGIYEQYF; CDR3 DNA: TGTGCCAGCAGACTCAGACTAGCGGGGATATACGAGCAGTACTTC
clone size: -; D gene: TRBD1; J gene: TRBJ1-1; V gene: TRBV7-9; CDR3 protein: CASSLSDREEDTEAFF; CDR3 DNA: TGTGCCAGCAGCCTCTCCGACAGGGAGGAAGACACTGAAGCTTTCTTT
clone size: -; D gene: -; J gene: TRBJ2-7; V gene: TRBV5-8; CDR3 protein: CASSQAADTSYEQYF; CDR3 DNA: TGTGCCAGCAGCCAGGCCGCCGACACATCCTACGAGCAGTACTTC
clone size: few; D gene: TRBD2; J gene: TRBJ2-1; V gene: TRBV4-3; CDR3 protein: CASSQGGRNNEQFF; CDR3 DNA: TGCGCCAGCAGCCAAGGCGGGAGAAACAATGAGCAGTTCTTC
clone size: -; D gene: TRBD1; J gene: TRBJ1-5; V gene: TRBV28; CDR3 protein: CASSPRDREAQPQHF; CDR3 DNA: TGTGCCAGCAGTCCCCGGGACAGGGAGGCTCAGCCCCAGCATTTT
clone size: -; D gene: -; J gene: TRBJ2-7; V gene: TRBV6-6; CDR3 protein: CASRSQGPPSYEQYF; CDR3 DNA: TGTGCCAGCAGGAGTCAGGGGCCCCCCTCCTACGAGCAGTACTTC
clone size: -; D gene: TRBD2; J gene: TRBJ2-1; V gene: TRBV6-1; CDR3 protein: CASWGDYHNEQFF; CDR3 DNA: TGTGCCAGCTGGGGGGACTATCACAATGAGCAGTTCTTC
clone size: -; D gene: TRBD2; J gene: TRBJ2-7; V gene: TRBV5-4; CDR3 protein: CASSLDGTSGYEQYF; CDR3 DNA: TGTGCCAGCAGCTTGGACGGGACTAGCGGTTACGAGCAGTACTTC
clone size: -; D gene: TRBD1; J gene: TRBJ1-2; V gene: TRBV12-5; CDR3 protein: CASGLVHGQASYGYTF; CDR3 DNA: TGTGCTAGTGGTTTGGTACACGGACAGGCTAGCTATGGCTACACCTTC
clone size: -; D gene: TRBD1; J gene: TRBJ2-7; V gene: TRBV28; CDR3 protein: CASSLREGQGAYEQYF; CDR3 DNA: TGTGCCAGCAGCTTAAGAGAGGGACAGGGGGCTTACGAGCAGTACTTC
clone size: -; D gene: -; J gene: TRBJ1-1; V gene: TRBV7-6; CDR3 protein: CASSLRQGPANTEAFF; CDR3 DNA: TGTGCCAGCAGCTTACGGCAGGGCCCGGCGAACACTGAAGCTTTCTTT
clone size: -; D gene: TRBD1; J gene: TRBJ2-7; V gene: TRBV18; CDR3 protein: CASSLRDRAYEQYF; CDR3 DNA: TGTGCCAGCTCGCTCCGGGACAGGGCCTACGAGCAGTACTTC
clone size: -; D gene: -; J gene: TRBJ1-2; V gene: TRBV18; CDR3 protein: CASSPRGEVCGYTF; CDR3 DNA: TGTGCCAGCTCACCACGGGGCGAGGTGTGTGGCTACACCTTC
clone size: -; D gene: -; J gene: TRBJ2-3; V gene: TRBV4-1; CDR3 protein: CASSPRANTQYF; CDR3 DNA: TGCGCCAGCAGCCCGAGGGCAAATACGCAGTATTTT
clone size: -; D gene: -; J gene: TRBJ1-5; V gene: TRBV10-2; CDR3 protein: CASSEPRDSNQPQHF; CDR3 DNA: TGCGCCAGCAGTGAACCCAGGGATAGCAATCAGCCCCAGCATTTT
clone size: -; D gene: TRBD2; J gene: TRBJ2-2; V gene: TRBV30; CDR3 protein: CAWSRIRTSGHCDGELFF; CDR3 DNA: TGTGCCTGGAGTAGAATAAGGACTAGCGGGCACTGCGACGGGGAGCTGTTTTTT
clone size: -; D gene: TRBD1; J gene: TRBJ2-7; V gene: TRBV4-2; CDR3 protein: CASSQVSSPDPTGAVVEQYF; CDR3 DNA: TGTGCCAGCAGCCAAGTTAGCTCCCCGGACCCGACAGGGGCGGTCGTCGAGCAGTACTTC
clone size: -; D gene: -; J gene: TRBJ1-1; V gene: TRBV6-1; CDR3 protein: CASSHLSRGADEAFF; CDR3 DNA: TGTGCCAGCAGCCACCTCAGCCGGGGGGCTGATGAAGCTTTCTTT
clone size: -; D gene: -; J gene: TRBJ2-7; V gene: TRBV19; CDR3 protein: CASSIRSQGYEQYF; CDR3 DNA: TGTGCCAGTAGTATAAGAAGTCAGGGATACGAGCAGTACTTC
clone size: -; D gene: -; J gene: TRBJ1-1; V gene: TRBV5-1; CDR3 protein: CASSSNHRATEAFF; CDR3 DNA: TGCGCCAGCAGCTCCAACCACAGGGCCACTGAAGCTTTCTTT
clone size: -; D gene: -; J gene: TRBJ2-7; V gene: TRBV28; CDR3 protein: CASSTHPGGYEQYF; CDR3 DNA: TGTGCCAGCAGTACACACCCCGGCGGGTACGAGCAGTACTTC
clone size: few; D gene: -; J gene: TRBJ2-7; V gene: TRBV7-9; CDR3 protein: CASSWKGKNSYEQYF; CDR3 DNA: TGTGCCAGCAGCTGGAAGGGGAAGAATTCCTACGAGCAGTACTTC
clone size: -; D gene: TRBD2; J gene: TRBJ2-5; V gene: TRBV6-5; CDR3 protein: CASSLGTSGETQYF; CDR3 DNA: TGTGCCAGCAGTTTAGGGACTAGCGGAGAGACCCAGTACTTC
clone size: -; D gene: TRBD2; J gene: TRBJ2-3; V gene: TRBV7-2; CDR3 protein: CASSSGLAGTDTQYF; CDR3 DNA: TGTGCCAGCAGCAGCGGGTTAGCGGGAACGGATACGCAGTATTTT
clone size: -; D gene: TRBD1; J gene: TRBJ2-2; V gene: TRBV30; CDR3 protein: CAWSVRTGGRNTGELFF; CDR3 DNA: TGTGCCTGGAGTGTAAGGACAGGGGGACGGAACACCGGGGAGCTGTTTTTT
clone size: -; D gene: -; J gene: TRBJ1-1; V gene: TRBV6-5; CDR3 protein: CASSNSRDMAEAFF; CDR3 DNA: TGTGCCAGCTCTAACTCCAGGGATATGGCTGAAGCTTTCTTT
clone size: -; D gene: TRBD1; J gene: TRBJ2-7; V gene: TRBV4-2; CDR3 protein: CASSPYPGQGSYEQYF; CDR3 DNA: TGTGCCAGCAGCCCATACCCGGGACAGGGCTCCTACGAGCAGTACTTC
clone size: -; D gene: TRBD2; J gene: TRBJ2-7; V gene: TRBV18; CDR3 protein: CASSPGGRSYEQYF; CDR3 DNA: TGTGCCAGCTCACCTGGCGGGAGATCCTACGAGCAGTACTTC
clone size: -; D gene: TRBD1; J gene: TRBJ1-4; V gene: TRBV4-1; CDR3 protein: CASSQEGSGQANEKLFF; CDR3 DNA: TGCGCCAGCAGCCAAGAGGGGTCGGGACAGGCTAATGAAAAACTGTTTTTT
clone size: -; D gene: TRBD2; J gene: TRBJ2-1; V gene: TRBV7-9; CDR3 protein: CASSSIAGEQFF; CDR3 DNA: TGTGCCAGCAGCTCCATAGCGGGTGAGCAGTTCTTC
clone size: -; D gene: -; J gene: TRBJ2-7; V gene: TRBV27; CDR3 protein: CASSLSRHPEYF; CDR3 DNA: TGTGCCAGCAGTTTATCCCGCCACCCGGAGTACTTC
clone size: -; D gene: -; J gene: TRBJ1-3; V gene: TRBV2; CDR3 protein: CASSEGGQQENTIYF; CDR3 DNA: TGTGCCAGCAGTGAAGGAGGGCAGCAGGAGAACACCATATATTTT
clone size: -; D gene: TRBD1; J gene: TRBJ2-7; V gene: TRBV15; CDR3 protein: CATSRVPQPGQGVESTYEQYF; CDR3 DNA: TGTGCCACCAGCAGAGTCCCCCAACCGGGACAGGGGGTAGAATCAACCTACGAGCAGTACTTC
clone size: -; D gene: TRBD1; J gene: TRBJ1-1; V gene: TRBV29-1; CDR3 protein: CSGEAGGSGLVLDTEAFF; CDR3 DNA: TGCAGCGGAGAGGCAGGGGGAAGTGGCCTGGTTTTGGACACTGAAGCTTTCTTT
clone size: -; D gene: TRBD2; J gene: TRBJ2-7; V gene: TRBV28; CDR3 protein: CASSLFPLGTSGSYEQYF; CDR3 DNA: TGTGCCAGCAGTTTATTCCCCCTCGGGACTAGCGGCTCCTACGAGCAGTACTTC
clone size: -; D gene: -; J gene: TRBJ2-1; V gene: TRBV7-8; CDR3 protein: CASSFFIVRDSEAYNEQFF; CDR3 DNA: TGTGCCAGCAGCTTTTTTATCGTAAGGGACTCCGAGGCCTACAATGAGCAGTTCTTC
clone size: -; D gene: TRBD2; J gene: TRBJ2-1; V gene: TRBV7-2; CDR3 protein: CASSRGELAAEYNEQFF; CDR3 DNA: TGTGCCAGCAGCCGTGGGGAGCTAGCGGCAGAGTACAATGAGCAGTTCTTC
clone size: -; D gene: -; J gene: TRBJ1-5; V gene: TRBV15; CDR3 protein: CATSRDRTGTSRKPQHF; CDR3 DNA: TGTGCCACCAGCAGAGATCGAACAGGGACATCTCGGAAGCCCCAGCATTTT
clone size: -; D gene: -; J gene: TRBJ1-5; V gene: TRBV21-1; CDR3 protein: CASSRVERQPRKSQHF; CDR3 DNA: TGTGCCAGCAGCAGAGTGGAGCGCCAGCCTCGCAAGTCCCAGCATTTT
clone size: -; D gene: TRBD2; J gene: TRBJ2-2; V gene: TRBV4-1; CDR3 protein: CASSPSLAGGRTGELFF; CDR3 DNA: TGCGCCAGCAGCCCCTCGCTAGCGGGAGGGCGCACCGGGGAGCTGTTTTTT
clone size: -; D gene: -; J gene: TRBJ2-1; V gene: TRBV18; CDR3 protein: CASSISDDGSSYNEQFF; CDR3 DNA: TGTGCCAGCTCGATTTCTGACGACGGGAGCTCCTACAATGAGCAGTTCTTC
clone size: -; D gene: -; J gene: TRBJ2-1; V gene: TRBV10-2; CDR3 protein: CASSDRGTTIAYNEQFF; CDR3 DNA: TGCGCCAGCAGTGACAGGGGCACCACGATCGCCTACAATGAGCAGTTCTTC
clone size: -; D gene: TRBD1; J gene: TRBJ2-5; V gene: TRBV6-5; CDR3 protein: CASSPGQGGQETQYF; CDR3 DNA: TGTGCCAGCAGTCCAGGACAGGGGGGACAAGAGACCCAGTACTTC
clone size: -; D gene: TRBD1; J gene: TRBJ1-1; V gene: TRBV10-3; CDR3 protein: CAISEPPPQGPNTEAFF; CDR3 DNA: TGTGCCATCAGTGAGCCGCCCCCACAGGGGCCGAACACTGAAGCTTTCTTT
clone size: -; D gene: TRBD2; J gene: TRBJ2-5; V gene: TRBV7-2; CDR3 protein: CASSPPGAGGKETQYF; CDR3 DNA: TGTGCCAGCAGCCCCCCTGGCGCGGGGGGGAAAGAGACCCAGTACTTC
clone size: once; D gene: -; J gene: TRBJ2-7; V gene: TRBV30; CDR3 protein: CAWSPDYELYEQYF; CDR3 DNA: TGTGCCTGGAGTCCGGACTACGAGCTCTACGAGCAGTACTTC